This TCR beta chain comes out of a study of T-cell reconstitution after alpha-beta-depleted transplantation in children. The V gene's germline CDR1 is SNHLY and CDR2 FYNNEI. This CDR3 spans 14 amino acids. It was with unique molecular identifiers that the TCRbeta library was prepared. One entry per CDR3 protein results from TCRdb running MiXCR on the PCR reads. The sample holds over 150,000 distinct CDR3 sequences; less than 15% are singletons and the top ten take less than 15%. On this clonotype: This sequence may be a read error, since a much larger clone differs from it by one base.

This chain connects TRBV2 to TRBJ2-5; D is undetermined. This TCR derives from a human donor who donated a stem cell graft to a child with acute lymphoblastic leukemia. The input for sequencing was PBMCs from the stem cell graft donor, taken from the stem cell graft. CDR3 loop: CTSSPTRVEGTQYF. CDR3 bases: TGTACCAGCAGCCCCACCCGGGTCGAAGGGACCCAGTACTTC.